Described below is a single TCR beta chain sequence and its context. The antigen remains unidentified. This sample is drawn from a study of blood T cells in healthy people across ages. Notes on the study in general: Diversity was higher, and naive CD4+ cells more numerous, in long-lived donors than in aged donors. Older age coincided with a roughly linear decline in TCR beta diversity per million T cells.

From germline, CDR1 is DFQATT and CDR2 SNEGSKA (reference sequence). This CDR3 comprises 14 residues. The authors ran a second PCR of about 7 to 11 cycles using a sample-barcoded 5' primer and a J-beta primer mix. A template-switch adaptor that had 12 random nucleotides put a tag on each cDNA molecule. The study obtained at least 3 million CDR3-containing paired-end reads from every sample. MiXCR, run by TCRdb on the 5' RACE reads, gives a single entry per CDR3 protein. The data show over 950,000 distinct CDR3 sequences, approximately 38% seen once. The clonotype originates from a man aged 18 to 30 in good health. The sequenced material came from blood. The chain combines TRBV20-1 with TRBJ2-7, with a possible D match to TRBD2 (6 bases). The J call could be wrong; TRBJ2-5 is a better fit for the DNA end. The CDR3 DNA is TGCAGTGCTGCAACCGGGACTCAGTGGGAGACCCAGTACTTC. Its protein product is CSAATGTQWETQYF.